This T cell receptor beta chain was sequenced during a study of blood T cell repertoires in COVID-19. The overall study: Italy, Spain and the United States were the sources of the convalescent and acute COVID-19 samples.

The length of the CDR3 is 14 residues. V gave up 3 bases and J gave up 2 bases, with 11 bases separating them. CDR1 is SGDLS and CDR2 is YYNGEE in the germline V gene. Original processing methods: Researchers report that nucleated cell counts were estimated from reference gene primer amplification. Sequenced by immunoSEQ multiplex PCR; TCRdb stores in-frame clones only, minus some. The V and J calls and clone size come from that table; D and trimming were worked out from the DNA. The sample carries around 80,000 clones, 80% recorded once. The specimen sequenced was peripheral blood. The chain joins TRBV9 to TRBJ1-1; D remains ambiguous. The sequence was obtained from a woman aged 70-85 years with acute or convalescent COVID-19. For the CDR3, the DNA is TGTGCCAGCAGCGGGGAGGGTACCAACACTGAAGCTTTCTTT. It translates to CASSGEGTNTEAFF.